The entry below describes one T cell receptor beta chain. No antigen is known for it. Base qualities are not at hand, and no much larger clone is one base apart. TCR CDR3 regions were amplified from genomic DNA by multiplex PCR using the deep immunoSEQ assay. For each cell subset, the extracted genomic DNA was distributed evenly across all wells of several immunoSEQ 96-well plates, and each plate served as one replicate. For sorted subsets, 150 to 250 ng of genomic DNA, equivalent to around 29,000 T cell genomes, went into each replicate PCR. Purified libraries were measured with a Qubit 3.0 fluorometer, size-checked on a Bioanalyzer 2100, and measured again with the KAPA Library Quantification kit. Every immunoSEQ 96-well plate was sequenced on a dedicated single-read 150-cycle Illumina NextSeq 550 flow cell. The original methods were these. Because only junctional sequences without quality scores were contained in the immunoSEQ output, filtering matching that applied to full-length reads could not be performed. To assign V/J genes and CDR3, sequences were annotated against IMGT germline references using PyIR, a Python wrapper for IgBLAST v1.9. Reads were filtered out if the reads had weak V/J assignments (E-value above 1e-6), no CDR3, stop codons, out-of-frame junctions, or ambiguous translated residues. A V3J clonotype was defined by an identical inferred V gene, J gene, and CDR3 amino acid sequence. The percentage overlap between two repertoires was calculated by dividing the number of shared unique clonotypes by the size of the smaller repertoire. Three approaches were used to assess repertoire richness: RTK rarefaction, the Chao1 estimator, and Recon v2.1 estimates of unobserved clonotypes. Generation probabilities were computed with OLGA for all TCRbeta clonotypes obtained by the gDNA method from a few donors. This is the immuneACCESS table as TCRdb keeps it, with only in-frame sequences that have V and J called. A part of the clones is gone; compared with another copy, unresolved V genes explain less than half, and the rest is unexplained. V, J and clone size reflect that table, while D and trimming were determined from the DNA. Counted in this sample were roughly 2.1 million clones; more than 85% of them appeared once. The top ten hold over 1.5% of the sample.

For the CD8 naive samples, CD45RO-negative cells were positively selected for CCR7, yielding a CD45RA+CCR7+ population from which TemRA cells were excluded. Healthy HIV-negative adults with no recently reported acute infections or vaccinations were included as donors. All donors were Caucasian adults living in Nashville, Tennessee, USA. Blood was collected by leukapheresis, and PBMCs were isolated by Ficoll-Histopaque density gradient centrifugation and then cryopreserved in liquid nitrogen vapor phase. Analytical flow cytometry was used to check the purity and quantity of every magnetically sorted T cell population. Genomic DNA was isolated from every sorted fraction and measured by UV absorbance on a Nanodrop 2000c. This record belongs to a study of shared clonotypes between healthy human individuals (dated by TCRdb to 2018 to 2020). About the investigation overall: The cohort comprised two women and a few men aged 18 to 49 years. To estimate repertoire size and how much clonotypes are shared between individuals, the study performed deep sequencing of blood TCR repertoires from 4 to 6 healthy adults. Per donor, leukapheresis produced somewhere between about 0.85 and 8.9 billion PBMCs. For each donor, CD4 naive and CD4 memory were each given three plates, CD8 naive was given two plates, and CD8 memory was given one plate. To increase sequencing depth and limit assay-specific biases, different laboratories used diverse techniques to prepare libraries and sequence TCR repertoires. Findings and caveats that apply to the study as a whole: Because the study included a small number of donors, the genetic and exposure-history diversity represented was limited. Compared with non-shared clonotypes, the clonotypes found in all four sorted-subset donors had higher generation probabilities. Based on pairwise subsampling, the degree of clonotype sharing among donors was expected to be affected by sequencing depth. When a handful of donors were compared, the shared fraction of clonotypes was about 5.5% for naive CD4, less than 4% for naive CD8, 2% to 2.5% for memory CD4, and 0.35% to 0.5% for memory CD8. Estimated clonotype richness was generally larger for naive than for memory subsets. Sampling was limited to blood, and TCR repertoires in tissue likely differ from TCR repertoires in blood. Rarefaction of sorted-subset datasets indicated incomplete sequencing despite the large sequencing depth.

The CDR3 numbers 12 residues from cysteine through phenylalanine. The retained sequence is limited to the CDR3, 36 bases, with the frame set at the first base. The junction shows trimming of 8 bases on V and 1 base on J, plus 8 bases between the germline ends. Per the germline V gene, MDHEN is the CDR1 and SYDVKM is the CDR2. This TCR was recovered from a man aged 18-30 years in good health. Some clones in this sample may be carry-over from other donors' samples. The source material was naive CD8+ T cells from PBMCs. The cell subset or site tag for this specimen amounts to: CD45RA+CCR7+. The chain links TRBV28 with TRBJ1-2; a confident D gene designation cannot be given. The CDR3 loop reads CASGADNYGYTF. The bases read TGTGCCAGCGGAGCAGATAACTATGGCTACACCTTC.